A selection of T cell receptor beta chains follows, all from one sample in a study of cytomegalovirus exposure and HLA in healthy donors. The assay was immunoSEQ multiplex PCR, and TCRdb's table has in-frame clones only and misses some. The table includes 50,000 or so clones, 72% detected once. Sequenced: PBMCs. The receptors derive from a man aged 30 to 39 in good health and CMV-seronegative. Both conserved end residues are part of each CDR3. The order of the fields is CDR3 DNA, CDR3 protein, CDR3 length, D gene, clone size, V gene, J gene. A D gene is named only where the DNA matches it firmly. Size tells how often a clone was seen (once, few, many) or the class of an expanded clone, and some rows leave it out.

TGTGCCAGCAGTGTAACAGGGGTTATTGGGGAGCAGTACTTC	CASSVTGVIGEQYF	14	TRBD1	.	TRBV25-1	TRBJ2-7
TGTGCCAGCAGCTTAGCTTTAGTCGACACCGGGGAGCTGTTTTTT	CASSLALVDTGELFF	15	.	.	TRBV7-9	TRBJ2-2
TGTGCCAGCAGTGACACTAGCGGGAGACACACAGATACGCAGTATTTT	CASSDTSGRHTDTQYF	16	TRBD2	.	TRBV6-4	TRBJ2-3
TGTGCCACCAACATAGCGGGAGGACCCTACGAGCAGTACTTC	CATNIAGGPYEQYF	14	TRBD2	.	TRBV6-1	TRBJ2-7
TGCGCCAGCTCGCGCGGGACAGGGGCTCACAATGAGCAGTTCTTC	CASSRGTGAHNEQFF	15	TRBD1	once	TRBV5-1	TRBJ2-1
TGTGCCTGGAGTGTAGGTGGCATCGGGTCCTACGAGCAGTACTTC	CAWSVGGIGSYEQYF	15	.	.	TRBV30	TRBJ2-7
TGCAGCGTTTCCGGGAGTTACGAGCAGTACTTC	CSVSGSYEQYF	11	.	.	TRBV29-1	TRBJ2-7
TGTGCCAGCAGCCCCCGGGGAGCCAGCTCTGGGGCCAACGTCCTGACTTTC	CASSPRGASSGANVLTF	17	.	.	TRBV7-9	TRBJ2-6
TGTGCCAGCAGTTCAGGGGACGAGCAGTACTTC	CASSSGDEQYF	11	.	.	TRBV27	TRBJ2-7
TGCGCCAGCAGCTTGGCCTTCGGTGACAGGGGAAACACCGGGGAGCTGTTTTTT	CASSLAFGDRGNTGELFF	18	TRBD1	few	TRBV5-1	TRBJ2-2
TGTGCCAGCGGTGAATCCAGGGGGCAAGCTTTCTTT	CASGESRGQAFF	12	TRBD1	.	TRBV2	TRBJ1-1
TGTGCCATCAGTGAGAGCGGAAGCAATCAGCCCCAGCATTTT	CAISESGSNQPQHF	14	.	.	TRBV10-3	TRBJ1-5
TGTGCCAGCAGTGTCGGGTTCGGCACTGAAGCTTTCTTT	CASSVGFGTEAFF	13	.	few	TRBV2	TRBJ1-1
TGTGCCAGCGACGACACCACGCGGGGCACAGATACGCAGTATTTT	CASDDTTRGTDTQYF	15	.	once	TRBV25-1	TRBJ2-3
TGTGCCTGGAACCGACAGGGAAAGACTGAAGCTTTCTTT	CAWNRQGKTEAFF	13	TRBD1	.	TRBV30	TRBJ1-1
TGTGCCAGCAGTGAGGGAGGTCTAGCGGGAGGGCCAGAGACCCAGTACTTC	CASSEGGLAGGPETQYF	17	TRBD2	.	TRBV2	TRBJ2-5
TGTGCCAGCAGCCAAGCGTACCGGGAGCAGGGAGATACGCAGTATTTT	CASSQAYREQGDTQYF	16	.	.	TRBV4-2	TRBJ2-3
TGTGCCAGCAGAGAGGACTATAACACCGGGGAGCTGTTTTTT	CASREDYNTGELFF	14	.	.	TRBV2	TRBJ2-2
TGTGCCAGCAGCTTACTCCGGGACAGCGTGTTCAATCAGCCCCAGCATTTT	CASSLLRDSVFNQPQHF	17	TRBD1	.	TRBV11-3	TRBJ1-5
TGTGCCAGTAGTATGGGCCAGGGGCAAGAGACCCAGTACTTC	CASSMGQGQETQYF	14	.	.	TRBV19	TRBJ2-5
TGTGCCAGCAGACAGGGGGGGGGAACTAGCACAGATACGCAGTATTTT	CASRQGGGTSTDTQYF	16	.	.	TRBV5-4	TRBJ2-3
TGTGCCAGCAGGAGCGGGGCCCGACAGTATTTT	CASRSGARQYF	11	TRBD2	.	TRBV6-4	TRBJ2-3
TGTGCCAGCAGCCAACAACCAGGGACTAGCGGGAGATACGAGCAGTACTTC	CASSQQPGTSGRYEQYF	17	TRBD2	.	TRBV4-2	TRBJ2-7
TGCGCCAGCACCCCAGATGTGGGGGGGCAGAACACTGAAGCTTTCTTT	CASTPDVGGQNTEAFF	16	.	few	TRBV5-1	TRBJ1-1
TGCGCCAGCACCACCAGAGGGCGGGAGTGGTACAATGAGCAGTTCTTC	CASTTRGREWYNEQFF	16	TRBD2	few	TRBV5-1	TRBJ2-1
TGTGCCTGGAGTGTTAGAGATACGCAGTATTTT	CAWSVRDTQYF	11	.	.	TRBV30	TRBJ2-3
TGTGCCGGGGGTAGCGGGAGAGGAAGGGAGCAGTACTTC	CAGGSGRGREQYF	13	.	.	TRBV21-1	TRBJ2-7
TGTGCCAGCAGCTTTATGTATTGGGAGGTGACAGATACGCAGTATTTT	CASSFMYWEVTDTQYF	16	.	.	TRBV7-2	TRBJ2-3